This T cell receptor beta chain was retrieved from a study of regulatory T cells in long-lasting Graves disease. Building the TCR beta libraries relied on iRepertoire HTBI primers, and CDR3 regions underwent Arm-PCR. TCRdb independently ran MiXCR on the multiplex PCR reads; one entry per CDR3 protein. The top ten hold over 15% of the sample, which has 400,000 to 450,000 distinct CDR3 sequences, more than 13% seen once. This sample's time point: newly diagnosed GD, antithyroid drugs for less than 3 months. Making the TCR library involved RNA that had been extracted from PBMCs. The CDR3 covers 16 residues. Germline V gene data show CDR1 as SGHAT and CDR2 as FQNNGV. The trim removed 4 bases at V and 4 bases at J, leaving 7 bases unmatched. There are many counts of this clonotype. This sample was shared with a second study, whose subject was T cells in Graves' hyperthyroidism and ophthalmopathy. That study reports: When the TCR CDR3 underwent first-round RT-PCR, the HTBI primer set was used.

This receptor was identified in a woman aged 30 to 39 with Graves disease. The rearrangement links TRBV11-2 to TRBJ2-1; 10 bases are shared with TRBD2. This sample comprised peripheral blood mononuclear cells (PBMCs), obtained at new diagnosis, from a patient treated with antithyroid drugs. The CDR3 sequence is CASSSSGSGVYNEQFF. The CDR3 nucleotides are TGTGCCAGCAGCTCTAGCGGGAGTGGGGTATACAATGAGCAGTTCTTC.